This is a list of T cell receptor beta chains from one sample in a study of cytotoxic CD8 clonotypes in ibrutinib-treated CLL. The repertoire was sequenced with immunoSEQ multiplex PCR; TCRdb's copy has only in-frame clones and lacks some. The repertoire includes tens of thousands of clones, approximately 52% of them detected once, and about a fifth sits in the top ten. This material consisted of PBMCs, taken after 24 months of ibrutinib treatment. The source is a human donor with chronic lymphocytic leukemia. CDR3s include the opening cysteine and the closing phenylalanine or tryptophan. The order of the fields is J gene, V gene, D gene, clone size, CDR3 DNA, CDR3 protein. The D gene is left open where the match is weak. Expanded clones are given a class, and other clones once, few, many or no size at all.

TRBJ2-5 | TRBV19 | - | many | TGTGCCAGTAGTATCTCCATGAGAGAGACCCAGTACTTC | CASSISMRETQYF
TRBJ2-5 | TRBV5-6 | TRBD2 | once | TGTGCCAGCAGCCCTGGACTAGCGGGGCGGGAGACCCAGTACTTC | CASSPGLAGRETQYF
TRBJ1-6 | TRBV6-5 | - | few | TGTGCCAGCAGTGAGCCTAATCTCCCTCTCCACTTT | CASSEPNLPLHF
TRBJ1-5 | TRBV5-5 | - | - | TGTGCCAGCAGCCCAGGGGGCAATCAGCCCCAGCATTTT | CASSPGGNQPQHF
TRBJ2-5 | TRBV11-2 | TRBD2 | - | TGTGCCAGCAAGTCTGGGCGTAGCGGGGGTGAGAAGACCCAGTACTTC | CASKSGRSGGEKTQYF
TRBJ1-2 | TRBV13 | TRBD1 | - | TGTGCCAGCAGTCACAGGGGGCGCGGGTCTAACTATGGCTACACCTTC | CASSHRGRGSNYGYTF
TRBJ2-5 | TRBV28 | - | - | TGTGCCAGCAGTTTCGTAGGGGAACAAGAGACCCAGTACTTC | CASSFVGEQETQYF
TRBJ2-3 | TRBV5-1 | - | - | TGCGCCAGCAGCTTGGCCGGCACGGGCACAGATACGCAGTATTTT | CASSLAGTGTDTQYF
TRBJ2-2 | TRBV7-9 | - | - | TGTGCCAGCAGCGCCAGGCCCATCCTATCTTCGTCCGGGGAGCTGTTTTTT | CASSARPILSSSGELFF
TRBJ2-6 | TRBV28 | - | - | TGTGCCAGCAGTTTGACAGGTGGGGCCAACGTCCTGACTTTC | CASSLTGGANVLTF
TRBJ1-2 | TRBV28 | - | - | TGTGCCAGCAGCACAGGGTTGGGGTATGGCTACACCTTC | CASSTGLGYGYTF
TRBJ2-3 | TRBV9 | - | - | TGTGCCAGCAGCGTAGTTGAGGGACGGGGTGGAACAGATACGCAGTATTTT | CASSVVEGRGGTDTQYF
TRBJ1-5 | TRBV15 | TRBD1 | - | TGTGCCGCCGGGACAGGGGACTATAGCAATCAGCCCCAGCATTTT | CAAGTGDYSNQPQHF